The present T cell receptor beta chain was sequenced within a study of T cell responses to AZD1222 COVID-19 vaccine. Study-level results: Unmutated variant regions are reportedly the target of nearly half of TCRs that are spike-specific. Receipt of two AZD1222 doses was followed by a rise in Spike-specific TCR breadth and depth. The study identified only five to seven AZD1222 recipients as seropositive at baseline. White British ancestry dominated among donors, who included more females, and clonal diversity was possibly underestimated.

The protocol was immunoSEQ multiplex PCR, while the TCRdb copy is restricted to in-frame clones and leaves out a portion. The sample holds under 140,000 clones, 70% to 90% seen once. V dropped 7 bases and J dropped 0 bases, with 13 bases sitting between them. CDR1 and CDR2 (germline): LNHDA, SQIVND (reference sequence). The CDR3 is 15 amino acids. With respect to this clone: No antigen is known for it.

This rearrangement joins TRBV19 to TRBJ1-3; D gene uncertain. This sequence originates from an adult in good health. This sample comprised peripheral blood, obtained on day 0 of AZD1222 vaccination. The CDR3 nucleotides read TGTGCCAGTACCTCGGGCAGGCCCTCTGGAAACACCATATATTTT. Translation: CASTSGRPSGNTIYF. Drawing the rest from reference TRBV19 and TRBJ1-3, the complete variable domain is DGGITQSPKYLFRKEGQNVTLSCEQNLNHDAMYWYRQDPGQGLRLIYYSQIVNDFQKGDIAEGYSVSREKKESFPLTVTSAQKNPTAFYLCASTSGRPSGNTIYFGEGSWLTVV.